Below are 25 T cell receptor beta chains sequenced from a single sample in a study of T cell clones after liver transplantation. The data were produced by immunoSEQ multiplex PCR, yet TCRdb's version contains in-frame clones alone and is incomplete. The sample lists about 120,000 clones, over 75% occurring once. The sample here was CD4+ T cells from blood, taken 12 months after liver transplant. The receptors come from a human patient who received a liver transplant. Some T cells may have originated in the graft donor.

The CDR3 bases are TGTGCCAGCAGTGAATATGACACTGAAGCTTTCTTT. Translated, it gives CASSEYDTEAFF. The chain carries TRBV25-1 and TRBJ1-1, with D unclear. This CDR3 is built from 12 residues. V was shortened by 0 bases and J by 3 bases, with 2 bases between the two germline ends. Germline assignment: CDR1 MGHDK and CDR2 SYGVNS.

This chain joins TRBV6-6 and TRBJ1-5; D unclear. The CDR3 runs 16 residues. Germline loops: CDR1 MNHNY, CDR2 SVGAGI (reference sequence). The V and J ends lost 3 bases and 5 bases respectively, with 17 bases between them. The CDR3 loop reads CASSYAGPEWDQPQHF. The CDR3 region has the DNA TGTGCCAGCAGTTATGCCGGGCCCGAATGGGATCAGCCCCAGCATTTT.

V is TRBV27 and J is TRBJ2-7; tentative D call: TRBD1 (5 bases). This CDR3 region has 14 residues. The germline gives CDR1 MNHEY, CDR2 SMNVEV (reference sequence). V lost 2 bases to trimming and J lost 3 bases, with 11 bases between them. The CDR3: CASSLRQPLYEQYF. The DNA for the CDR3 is TGTGCCAGCAGTTTACGACAGCCTCTCTACGAGCAGTACTTC.

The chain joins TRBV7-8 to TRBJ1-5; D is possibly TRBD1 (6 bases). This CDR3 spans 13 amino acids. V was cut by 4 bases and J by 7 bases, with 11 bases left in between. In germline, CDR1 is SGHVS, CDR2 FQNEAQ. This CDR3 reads CASSSGGGQPQHF. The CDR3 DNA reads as TGTGCCAGCAGCTCGGGGGGGGGCCAGCCCCAGCATTTT.

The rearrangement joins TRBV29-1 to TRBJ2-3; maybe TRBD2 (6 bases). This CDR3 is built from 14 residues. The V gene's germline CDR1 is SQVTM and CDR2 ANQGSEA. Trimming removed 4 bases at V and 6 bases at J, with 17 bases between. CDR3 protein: CSVVTSLGGDTQYF. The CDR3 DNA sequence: TGCAGCGTTGTAACTAGCCTCGGTGGGGATACGCAGTATTTT.

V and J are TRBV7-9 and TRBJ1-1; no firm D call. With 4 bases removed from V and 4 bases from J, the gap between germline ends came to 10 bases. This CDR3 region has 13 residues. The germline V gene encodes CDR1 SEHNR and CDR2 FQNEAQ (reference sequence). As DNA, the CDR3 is TGTGCCAGCAGCTCGGGCTGGGGCACTGAAGCTTTCTTT. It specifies CASSSGWGTEAFF.

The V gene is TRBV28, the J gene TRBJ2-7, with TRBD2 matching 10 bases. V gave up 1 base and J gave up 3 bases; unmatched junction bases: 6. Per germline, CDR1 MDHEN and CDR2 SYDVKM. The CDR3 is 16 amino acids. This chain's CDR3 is CASSLSPSGRRYEQYF. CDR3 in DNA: TGTGCCAGCAGTTTATCGCCTAGCGGGAGACGCTACGAGCAGTACTTC.

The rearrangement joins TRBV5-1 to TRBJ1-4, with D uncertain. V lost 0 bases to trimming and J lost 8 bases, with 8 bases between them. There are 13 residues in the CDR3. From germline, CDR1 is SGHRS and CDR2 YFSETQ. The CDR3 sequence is CASSLGREEKLFF. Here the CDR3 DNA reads TGCGCCAGCAGCTTGGGGCGGGAAGAAAAACTGTTTTTT.

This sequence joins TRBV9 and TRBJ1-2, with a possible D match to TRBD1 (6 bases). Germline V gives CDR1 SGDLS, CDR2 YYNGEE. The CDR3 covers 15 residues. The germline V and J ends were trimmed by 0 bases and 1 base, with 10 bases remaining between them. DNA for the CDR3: TGTGCCAGCAGCGTAGGCAGGGGAAATAACTATGGCTACACCTTC. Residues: CASSVGRGNNYGYTF.

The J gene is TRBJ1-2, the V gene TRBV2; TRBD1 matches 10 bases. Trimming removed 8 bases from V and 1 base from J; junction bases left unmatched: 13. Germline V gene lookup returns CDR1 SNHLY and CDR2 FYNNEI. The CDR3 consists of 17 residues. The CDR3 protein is CASRLGQGKAYNYGYTF. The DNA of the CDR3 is TGTGCCAGCCGTTTGGGACAGGGGAAAGCTTATAACTATGGCTACACCTTC.

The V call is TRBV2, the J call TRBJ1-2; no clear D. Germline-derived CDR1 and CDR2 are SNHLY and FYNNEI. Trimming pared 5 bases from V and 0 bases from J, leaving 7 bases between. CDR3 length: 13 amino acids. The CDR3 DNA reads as TGTGCCAGCAGTTCCACCGCTAACTATGGCTACACCTTC. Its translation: CASSSTANYGYTF.

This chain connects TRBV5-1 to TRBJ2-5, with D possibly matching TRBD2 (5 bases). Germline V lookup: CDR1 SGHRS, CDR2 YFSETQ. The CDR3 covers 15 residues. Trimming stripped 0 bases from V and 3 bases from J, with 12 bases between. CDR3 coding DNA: TGCGCCAGCAGCTTGGGAGGCAAAGCGGAAGAGACCCAGTACTTC. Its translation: CASSLGGKAEETQYF.

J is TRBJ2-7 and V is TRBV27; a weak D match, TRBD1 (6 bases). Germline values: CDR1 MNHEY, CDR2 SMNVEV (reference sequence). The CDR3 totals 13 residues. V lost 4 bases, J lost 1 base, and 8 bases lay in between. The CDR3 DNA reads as TGTGCCAGCAGTTCCAGGGGTTCCTACGAGCAGTACTTC. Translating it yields CASSSRGSYEQYF.

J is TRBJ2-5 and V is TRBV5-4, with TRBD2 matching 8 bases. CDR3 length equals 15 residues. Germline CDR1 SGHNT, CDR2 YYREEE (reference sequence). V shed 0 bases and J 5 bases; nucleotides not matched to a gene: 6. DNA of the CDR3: TGTGCCAGCAGCTTGGAGGGACTAGGTATGGAGACCCAGTACTTC. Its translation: CASSLEGLGMETQYF.

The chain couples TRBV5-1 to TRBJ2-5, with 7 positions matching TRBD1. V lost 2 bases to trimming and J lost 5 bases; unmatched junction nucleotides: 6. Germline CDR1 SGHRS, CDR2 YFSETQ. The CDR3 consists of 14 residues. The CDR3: CASSLRGQLETQYF. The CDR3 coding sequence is TGCGCCAGCAGCTTAAGGGGACAGCTCGAGACCCAGTACTTC.

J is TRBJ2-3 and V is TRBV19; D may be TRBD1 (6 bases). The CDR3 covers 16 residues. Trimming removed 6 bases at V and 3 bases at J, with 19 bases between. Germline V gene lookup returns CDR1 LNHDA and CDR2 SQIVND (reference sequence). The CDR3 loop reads CASRRSDRIPTDTQYF. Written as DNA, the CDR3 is TGTGCCAGTAGAAGAAGCGACAGGATTCCTACAGATACGCAGTATTTT.

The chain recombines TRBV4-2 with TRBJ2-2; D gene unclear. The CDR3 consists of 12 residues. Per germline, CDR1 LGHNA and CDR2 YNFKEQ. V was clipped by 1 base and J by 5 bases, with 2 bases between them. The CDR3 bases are TGTGCCAGCAGCCAAGCTACCGGGGAGCTGTTTTTT. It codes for CASSQATGELFF.

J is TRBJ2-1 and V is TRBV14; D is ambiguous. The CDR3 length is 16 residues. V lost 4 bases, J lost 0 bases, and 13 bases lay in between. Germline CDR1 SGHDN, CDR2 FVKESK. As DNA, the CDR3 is TGTGCCAGCAGCCTTCTAACTTGGAGCTCCTACAATGAGCAGTTCTTC. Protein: CASSLLTWSSYNEQFF.

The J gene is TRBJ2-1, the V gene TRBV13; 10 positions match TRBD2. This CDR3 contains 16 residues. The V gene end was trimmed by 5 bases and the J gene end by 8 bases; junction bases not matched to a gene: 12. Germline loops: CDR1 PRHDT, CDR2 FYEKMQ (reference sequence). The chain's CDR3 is CASSPSWTSGRDEQFF. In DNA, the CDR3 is TGTGCCAGCAGCCCATCCTGGACTAGCGGAAGGGATGAGCAGTTCTTC. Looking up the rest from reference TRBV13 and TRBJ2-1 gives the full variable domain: AAGVIQSPRHLIKEKRETATLKCYPIPRHDTVYWYQQGPGQDPQFLISFYEKMQSDKGSIPDRFSAQQFSDYHSELNMSSLELGDSALYFCASSPSWTSGRDEQFFGPGTRLTVL.

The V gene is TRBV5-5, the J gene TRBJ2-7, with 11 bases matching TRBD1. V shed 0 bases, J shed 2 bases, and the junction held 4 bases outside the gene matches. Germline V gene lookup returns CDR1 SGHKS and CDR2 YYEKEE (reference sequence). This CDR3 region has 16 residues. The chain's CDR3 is CASSLALGQGAYEQYF. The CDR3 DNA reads TGTGCCAGCAGCTTGGCTCTGGGACAGGGGGCCTACGAGCAGTACTTC.

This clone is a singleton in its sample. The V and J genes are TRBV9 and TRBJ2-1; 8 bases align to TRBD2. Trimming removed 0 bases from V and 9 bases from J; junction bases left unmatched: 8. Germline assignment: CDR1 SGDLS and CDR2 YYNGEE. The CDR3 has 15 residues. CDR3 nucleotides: TGTGCCAGCAGCGTAGATGGCGGGAGGCCGGGTGAGCAGTTCTTC. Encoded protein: CASSVDGGRPGEQFF. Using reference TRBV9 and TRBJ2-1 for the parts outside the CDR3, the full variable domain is DSGVTQTPKHLITATGQRVTLRCSPRSGDLSVYWYQQSLDQGLQFLIQYYNGEERAKGNILERFSAQQFPDLHSELNLSSLELGDSALYFCASSVDGGRPGEQFFGPGTRLTVL.

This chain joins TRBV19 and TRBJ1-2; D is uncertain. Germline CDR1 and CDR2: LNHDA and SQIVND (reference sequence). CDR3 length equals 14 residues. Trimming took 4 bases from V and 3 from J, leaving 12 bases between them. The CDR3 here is CASSNPGIHYGYTF. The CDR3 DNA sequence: TGTGCCAGTAGTAACCCCGGGATCCACTATGGCTACACCTTC.

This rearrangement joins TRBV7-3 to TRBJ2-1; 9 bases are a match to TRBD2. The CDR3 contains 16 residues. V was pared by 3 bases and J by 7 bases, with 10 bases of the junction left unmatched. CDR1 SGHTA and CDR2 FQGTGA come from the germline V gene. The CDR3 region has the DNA TGTGCCAGCAGCTTGGCCCATAGCGGGAGTCGGAATGAGCAGTTCTTC. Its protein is CASSLAHSGSRNEQFF.

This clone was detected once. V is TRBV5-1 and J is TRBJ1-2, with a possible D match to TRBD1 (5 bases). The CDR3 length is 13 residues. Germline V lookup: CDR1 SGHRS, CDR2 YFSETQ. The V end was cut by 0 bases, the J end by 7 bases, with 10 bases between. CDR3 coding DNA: TGCGCCAGCAGCTTGGGACAGAGCGTTGGCTACACCTTC. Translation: CASSLGQSVGYTF.

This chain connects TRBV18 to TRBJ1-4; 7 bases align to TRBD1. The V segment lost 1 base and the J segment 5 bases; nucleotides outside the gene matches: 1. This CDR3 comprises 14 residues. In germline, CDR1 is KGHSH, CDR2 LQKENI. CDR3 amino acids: CASSPQQGNEKLFF. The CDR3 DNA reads TGTGCCAGCTCACCACAACAGGGGAATGAAAAACTGTTTTTT.